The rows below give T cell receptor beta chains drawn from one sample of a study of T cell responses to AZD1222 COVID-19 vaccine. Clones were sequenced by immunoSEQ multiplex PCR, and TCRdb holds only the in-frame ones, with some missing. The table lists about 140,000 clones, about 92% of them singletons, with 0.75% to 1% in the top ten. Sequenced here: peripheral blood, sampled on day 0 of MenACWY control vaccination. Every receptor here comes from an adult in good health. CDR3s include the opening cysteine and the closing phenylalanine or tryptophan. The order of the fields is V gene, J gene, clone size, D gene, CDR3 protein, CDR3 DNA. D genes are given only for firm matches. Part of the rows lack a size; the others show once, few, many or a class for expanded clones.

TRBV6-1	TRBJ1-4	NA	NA	CASSEWLLNEKLFF	TGTGCCAGCAGTGAATGGCTGCTTAATGAAAAACTGTTTTTT
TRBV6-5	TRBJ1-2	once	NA	CASSRDVVDYGYTF	TGTGCCAGCAGTCGGGACGTTGTGGACTATGGCTACACCTTC
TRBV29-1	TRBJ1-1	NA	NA	CSVARGQSKAFF	TGCAGCGTTGCTCGTGGACAGAGTAAAGCTTTCTTT
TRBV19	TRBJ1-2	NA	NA	CASSVQGAPLYGYTF	TGTGCCAGTAGTGTACAGGGAGCTCCGCTCTATGGCTACACCTTC
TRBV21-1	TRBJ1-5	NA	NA	CASSTGTGFWPQHF	TGTGCCAGCAGCACGGGGACAGGCTTTTGGCCCCAGCATTTT
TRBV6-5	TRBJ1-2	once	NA	CASSRTASSNYGYTF	TGTGCCAGCAGTCGGACAGCCAGTTCTAACTATGGCTACACCTTC
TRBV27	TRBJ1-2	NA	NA	CASSLNDGYGYTF	TGTGCCAGCAGCTTAAATGACGGCTATGGCTACACCTTC
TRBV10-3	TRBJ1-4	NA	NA	CAISESRTAYNEKLFF	TGTGCCATCAGTGAGTCCCGGACAGCCTATAATGAAAAACTGTTTTTT
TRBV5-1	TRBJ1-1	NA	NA	CASSLGPGARSTEAFF	TGCGCCAGCAGCTTGGGCCCGGGGGCGCGGAGCACTGAAGCTTTCTTT
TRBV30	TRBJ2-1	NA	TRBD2	CAWMPGTSVYNEQFF	TGTGCCTGGATGCCCGGGACTAGCGTTTACAATGAGCAGTTCTTC
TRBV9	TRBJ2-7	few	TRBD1	CASSVGTASSYEQYF	TGTGCCAGCAGCGTGGGGACAGCGAGCTCCTACGAGCAGTACTTC
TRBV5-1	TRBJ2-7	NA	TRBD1	CASSLFPGQGFPYEQYF	TGCGCCAGCAGCTTGTTTCCGGGACAGGGGTTCCCCTACGAGCAGTACTTC
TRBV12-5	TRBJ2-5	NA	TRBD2	CASGFSGRSGETQYF	TGTGCTAGTGGTTTCAGCGGGAGGAGCGGTGAGACCCAGTACTTC
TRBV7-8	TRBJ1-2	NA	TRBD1	CASSPDRGWSGYTF	TGTGCCAGCAGCCCGGACAGGGGGTGGTCCGGCTACACCTTC
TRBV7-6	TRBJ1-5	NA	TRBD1	CASSLGQGVGQPQHF	TGTGCCAGCAGCTTGGGACAGGGGGTGGGACAGCCCCAGCATTTT
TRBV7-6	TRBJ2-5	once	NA	CASSLGQFQETQYF	TGTGCCAGCAGCTTAGGGCAGTTTCAAGAGACCCAGTACTTC
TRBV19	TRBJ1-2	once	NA	CASSLTGTSYGYTF	TGTGCCAGTAGTCTAACAGGAACCTCCTATGGCTACACCTTC
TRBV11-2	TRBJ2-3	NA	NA	CASSLSRTDTQYF	TGTGCCAGCAGCCTCTCTCGCACAGATACGCAGTATTTT
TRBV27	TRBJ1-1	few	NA	CASSTLGEAFF	TGTGCCAGCAGTACTTTAGGGGAAGCTTTCTTT
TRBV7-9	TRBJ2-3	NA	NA	CASSPGRGRGDTQYF	TGTGCCAGCAGCCCAGGGAGGGGGCGAGGCGATACGCAGTATTTT
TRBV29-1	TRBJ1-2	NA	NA	CSVGQQGPNYGYTF	TGCAGCGTTGGCCAACAGGGTCCTAACTATGGCTACACCTTC
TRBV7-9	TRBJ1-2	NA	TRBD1	CASSLGDSYGYTF	TGTGCCAGCAGCTTAGGGGACAGCTATGGCTACACCTTC
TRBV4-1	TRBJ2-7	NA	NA	CASSHKFLDNSYEQYF	TGCGCCAGCAGCCACAAGTTCCTGGACAACTCTTACGAGCAGTACTTC
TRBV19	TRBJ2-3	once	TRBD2	CASSTAGGLTDTQYF	TGTGCCAGTAGTACCGCGGGGGGCCTCACAGATACGCAGTATTTT
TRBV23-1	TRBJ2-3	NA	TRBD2	CASSQSVGGGKPDTQYF	TGCGCCAGCAGTCAATCAGTGGGGGGGGGAAAGCCAGATACGCAGTATTTT
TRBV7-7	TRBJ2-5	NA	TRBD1	CASSPTGGSETQYF	TGTGCCAGCAGCCCCACAGGGGGCTCGGAGACCCAGTACTTC
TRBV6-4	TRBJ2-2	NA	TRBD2	CASSDSRASGRFTGELFF	TGTGCCAGCAGTGACTCGAGGGCTAGCGGGAGATTCACCGGGGAGCTGTTTTTT
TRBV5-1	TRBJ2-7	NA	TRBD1	CASSHGQGLSYEQYF	TGCGCCAGCAGCCACGGACAGGGCCTCTCCTACGAGCAGTACTTC
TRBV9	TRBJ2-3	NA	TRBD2	CASSVVAGGPQDTQYF	TGTGCCAGCAGCGTAGTCGCGGGAGGGCCTCAGGATACGCAGTATTTT
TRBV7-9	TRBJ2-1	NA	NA	CASSFSGYNEQFF	TGTGCCAGCAGCTTTTCCGGGTACAATGAGCAGTTCTTC
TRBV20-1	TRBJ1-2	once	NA	CSATGDYGYTF	TGCAGTGCTACCGGGGACTATGGCTACACCTTC
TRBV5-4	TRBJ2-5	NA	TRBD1	CASSSRDSQITRQYF	TGTGCCAGCAGCTCCAGGGACAGCCAAATTACCCGCCAGTACTTC
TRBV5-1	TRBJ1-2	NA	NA	CASSLAGNNHYGYTF	TGCGCCAGCAGCTTGGCTGGGAACAACCACTATGGCTACACCTTC
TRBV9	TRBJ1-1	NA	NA	CASSPSRASTEAFF	TGTGCCAGCAGCCCCTCAAGGGCGTCCACTGAAGCTTTCTTT